What follows are 20 T cell receptor beta chains derived from one specimen sequenced in a study of blood T cell repertoires in COVID-19. TCRdb keeps only in-frame clones here, not all; method: immunoSEQ multiplex PCR. The table records some 35,000 clones, around 80% of them present only once. Specimen: peripheral blood. These receptors were obtained from a man older than 75 with active or convalescent COVID-19.

The chain combines TRBV5-6 with TRBJ2-3, with 9 bases identical to TRBD1. The J segment lost 4 bases and the V segment lost 1 base, leaving 4 bases of the junction unmatched. CDR1 SGHDT and CDR2 YYEEEE come from the germline V gene. This CDR3 has 15 residues. CDR3 nucleotides: TGTGCCAGCAGCTTGTGGACAGGGGAGGCAGATACGCAGTATTTT. It translates to CASSLWTGEADTQYF.

V is TRBV5-5 and J is TRBJ2-1; maybe TRBD2 (5 bases). The V and J ends lost 3 bases and 7 bases respectively, with 17 bases between them. Germline V lookup: CDR1 SGHKS, CDR2 YYEKEE (reference sequence). CDR3 length: 15 amino acids. The CDR3 region has the DNA TGTGCCAGCAGCTCTCCTAGTAGGAGGCAGAATGAGCAGTTCTTC. Protein: CASSSPSRRQNEQFF.

The chain uses TRBV6-5 and TRBJ2-6; possibly TRBD2 for D (6 bases). Germline lookup yields CDR1 MNHEY and CDR2 SVGAGI. The CDR3 consists of 15 residues. Trimming took 5 bases from V and 2 from J, leaving 10 bases between them. The CDR3 nucleotides are TGTGCCAGCAGTCATCGGGGGACTGGGGCCAACGTCCTGACTTTC. Encoded protein: CASSHRGTGANVLTF.

The V and J genes are TRBV7-9 and TRBJ1-6; possible D gene TRBD1, 6 bases. The germline V gene has CDR1 SEHNR and CDR2 FQNEAQ (reference sequence). This CDR3 spans 14 amino acids. V shed 4 bases and J shed 9 bases, with 13 bases lying between them. The DNA of the CDR3 is TGTGCCAGCAGCTCGACAGGTCTGGGTTCACCCCTCCACTTT. It encodes CASSSTGLGSPLHF.

This clone was picked up a small number of times. The chain uses TRBV5-1 and TRBJ1-3; 9 bases align to TRBD1. In germline, CDR1 is SGHRS, CDR2 YFSETQ. Trimming removed 4 bases from V and 4 bases from J; junction bases left unmatched: 6. The CDR3 loop spans 15 amino acids. The CDR3 region is CASSRTGASGNTIYF. The CDR3 nucleotides read TGCGCCAGCAGCAGGACAGGGGCCAGCGGAAACACCATATATTTT.

This chain connects TRBV19 to TRBJ2-2, with 7 positions matching TRBD1. The germline V gene has CDR1 LNHDA and CDR2 SQIVND (reference sequence). The trim removed 4 bases at V and 6 bases at J, leaving 2 bases unmatched. This CDR3 has 13 amino acids. Written as DNA, the CDR3 is TGTGCCAGTAGTACGCAGGGGGCCGGGGAGCTGTTTTTT. The encoded protein is CASSTQGAGELFF.

The table lists this clone with a count of one. The gene calls are TRBV6-5 and TRBJ2-7; maybe TRBD1 (6 bases). V was clipped by 4 bases and J by 6 bases, with 13 bases between them. The CDR3 has 13 residues. Germline CDR1 is MNHEY and CDR2 is SVGAGI. The CDR3 protein is CASSSGHLAEQYF. Here the CDR3 DNA reads TGTGCCAGCAGTTCGGGACACCTTGCCGAGCAGTACTTC.

The J gene is TRBJ1-2, the V gene TRBV10-3; D gene ambiguous. Germline CDR1 and CDR2: ENHRY and SYGVKD. V lost 0 bases, J lost 4 bases, and 12 bases lay in between. The CDR3 extends over 15 amino acids. In nucleotides, the CDR3 is TGTGCCATCAGTGAGTCCACGGCGTGGAGCTATGGCTACACCTTC. Translating gives CAISESTAWSYGYTF.

V gene TRBV4-1 combines with J gene TRBJ2-3; maybe TRBD1 (7 bases). This CDR3 contains 13 residues. Germline lookup yields CDR1 MGHRA and CDR2 YSYEKL. Trimming left V 4 bases short and J 6 bases short, with 11 bases between. CDR3 sequence (DNA): TGCGCCAGCAGCCCAGGGGGAGGCGATACGCAGTATTTT. Translated, it gives CASSPGGGDTQYF.

The rearrangement uses TRBV5-1 and TRBJ2-3, with a weak D call TRBD1 (5 bases). Germline V gives CDR1 SGHRS, CDR2 YFSETQ. This CDR3 has 17 residues. V dropped 4 bases and J dropped 1 base, with 19 bases sitting between them. The CDR3 region is CASSPATIQDGTDTQYF. The CDR3 bases are TGCGCCAGCAGCCCCGCTACTATACAGGATGGCACAGATACGCAGTATTTT.

The chain uses TRBV30 and TRBJ2-5, with a tentative D call TRBD1 (5 bases). V lost 0 bases and J 4 bases, leaving 6 bases between the germline ends. This CDR3 is 12 amino acids long. Germline CDR1 and CDR2: GTSNPN and SVGIG (reference sequence). The DNA of the CDR3 is TGTGCCTGGAGTGTCCAGGGAGAGACCCAGTACTTC. It yields the protein CAWSVQGETQYF.

The rearrangement uses TRBV19 and TRBJ2-2, with TRBD2 identical over 11 bases. The germline gives CDR1 LNHDA, CDR2 SQIVND (reference sequence). V gave up 6 bases and J gave up 0 bases; unmatched junction bases: 6. This CDR3 spans 17 amino acids. The CDR3 DNA reads as TGTGCCAGTAGGCCATGGACTAGCGGGCCGAACACCGGGGAGCTGTTTTTT. Protein: CASRPWTSGPNTGELFF.

V is TRBV19 and J is TRBJ2-2, with 8 bases lining up with TRBD1. This CDR3 has 18 amino acids. V lost 1 base and J lost 2; bases outside the gene matches: 9. The germline V gene encodes CDR1 LNHDA and CDR2 SQIVND (reference sequence). The DNA for the CDR3 is TGTGCCAGTAGTATAGGCCCCCGGACAGGGTACAACACCGGGGAGCTGTTTTTT. Amino acids: CASSIGPRTGYNTGELFF.

The chain has TRBV29-1 and TRBJ2-7; 7 bases are shared with TRBD1. V shed 1 base, J shed 1 base, and the junction held 10 bases outside the gene matches. CDR3 size: 16 residues. CDR1 SQVTM and CDR2 ANQGSEA come from the germline V gene. CDR3 nucleotide sequence: TGCAGCGTTGAAGCCCCAGGACAGGTGACATCCTACGAGCAGTACTTC. Translation gives CSVEAPGQVTSYEQYF.

This clone was counted only a few times. The rearrangement links TRBV27 to TRBJ2-7; weak D call: TRBD1 (5 bases). There are 15 residues in the CDR3. V lost 3 bases, J lost 0 bases, and 12 bases lay in between. Germline loops: CDR1 MNHEY, CDR2 SMNVEV (reference sequence). The CDR3 sequence: CASSFSRASSYEQYF. The CDR3 nucleotides read TGTGCCAGCAGTTTCAGCAGGGCGAGCTCCTACGAGCAGTACTTC.

This chain links TRBV19 with TRBJ2-5, with 7 bases that match TRBD1. Germline assignment: CDR1 LNHDA and CDR2 SQIVND (reference sequence). This CDR3 is 16 amino acids long. The V segment lost 5 bases and the J segment 0 bases; nucleotides outside the gene matches: 9. The CDR3 nucleotides are TGTGCCAGTAGTGCCCGACAGGGTCTTTACCAAGAGACCCAGTACTTC. This codes for CASSARQGLYQETQYF.

The gene calls are TRBV24-1 and TRBJ2-1, with 8 positions matching TRBD1. The junction had 6 bases not matched to a gene; V was cut back by 7 bases and J by 5 bases. Germline-derived CDR1 and CDR2 are KGHDR and SFDVKD. The CDR3 has 14 residues. The CDR3 spells CATRGQDTNNEQFF. The CDR3 coding sequence is TGTGCCACCAGGGGACAGGATACCAACAATGAGCAGTTCTTC.

The chain is built from TRBV9 and TRBJ2-7; D might be TRBD2 (5 bases). Germline CDR1 reads SGDLS; CDR2 reads YYNGEE. V lost 1 base and J lost 6, with 11 bases in between. The CDR3 contains 13 residues. The CDR3 nucleotides read TGTGCCAGCAGCGTACGGGGTGCGGGCGAGCAGTACTTC. It yields the protein CASSVRGAGEQYF.

V is TRBV11-2 and J is TRBJ2-2; no definite D call. Per the germline V gene, CDR1 is SGHAT and CDR2 is FQNNGV. This CDR3 comprises 15 residues. V was clipped by 1 base and J by 0 bases, with 6 bases between them. The chain's CDR3 is CASSLASANTGELFF. CDR3 in DNA: TGTGCCAGCAGCTTAGCCAGCGCGAACACCGGGGAGCTGTTTTTT.

The V call is TRBV7-2, the J call TRBJ2-7, with a possible D match to TRBD2 (6 bases). Trimming stripped 4 bases from V and 7 bases from J, with 20 bases between. The CDR3 consists of 15 residues. The germline V gene has CDR1 SGHTA and CDR2 FQGNSA. CDR3 protein: CASSSGSGLGFEQYF. CDR3 DNA: TGTGCCAGCAGCTCGGGGAGCGGGTTGGGATTTGAGCAGTACTTC. Full variable domain (missing parts from reference TRBV7-2 and TRBJ2-7): GAGVSQSPSNKVTEKGKDVELRCDPISGHTALYWYRQSLGQGLEFLIYFQGNSAPDKSGLPSDRFSAERTGGSVSTLTIQRTQQEDSAVYLCASSSGSGLGFEQYFGPGTRLTVT.